The 27 T cell receptor beta chains below were found in one sample sequenced in a study of spatial heterogeneity in lung cancer. Their recognized antigens are unknown. Study-wide points: Tumors with more nonsynonymous mutations had more expanded intratumoral alpha and beta TCRs.

Time point in this sample: sample taken at primary tumor resection. TCRdb recomputed calls from the 5' RACE reads with MiXCR, one row per CDR3 protein. The table has 8,000 to 10,000 distinct CDR3 sequences, approximately 8.3% seen once. The sequencing used lung tumor tissue, collected at surgery. Every receptor here comes from a female donor with early-stage non-small cell lung cancer.

The rearrangement uses TRBV29-1 and TRBJ1-5; TRBD1 might be the D (5 bases). V dropped 7 bases and J dropped 6 bases, with 13 bases sitting between them. This CDR3 has 12 residues. The germline gives CDR1 SQVTM, CDR2 ANQGSEA. The CDR3: CSAGTMGQPQHF. CDR3 DNA: TGCAGCGCCGGGACGATGGGTCAGCCCCAGCATTTT. Full variable domain (remainder filled in from reference TRBV29-1 and TRBJ1-5): SAVISQKPSRDICQRGTSLTIQCQVDSQVTMMFWYRQQPGQSLTLIATANQGSEATYESGFVIDKFPISRPNLTFSTLTVSNMSPEDSSIYLCSAGTMGQPQHFGDGTRLSIL.

The V gene is TRBV7-2, the J gene TRBJ2-5; the match to TRBD1 covers 8 bases. The V gene's germline CDR1 is SGHTA and CDR2 FQGNSA. CDR3 length: 13 amino acids. The V gene end was trimmed by 1 base and the J gene end by 10 bases; junction bases not matched to a gene: 5. This CDR3 is CASSLGTGSHQYF. The CDR3, as DNA: TGTGCCAGCAGCTTAGGGACAGGGAGCCACCAGTACTTC.

This sequence joins TRBV7-3 and TRBJ2-3; D is uncertain. The V end lost 5 bases, the J end lost 1 base, and 16 bases lay between the germline ends. Germline CDR1 is SGHTA and CDR2 is FQGTGA. The CDR3 consists of 16 residues. The CDR3 reads CASSPGRLRRTDTQYF. The CDR3 DNA sequence: TGTGCCAGCAGCCCCGGGCGCTTGCGTCGCACAGATACGCAGTATTTT.

This clonotype was seen ten or more times. This chain joins TRBV28 and TRBJ2-7; D gene uncertain. The CDR3 spans 15 residues. Trimming removed 4 bases from V and 5 bases from J, with 18 bases in between. The germline gives CDR1 MDHEN, CDR2 SYDVKM. CDR3 nucleotide sequence: TGTGCCAGCAGTTCCTCTCAGACACTTCTCCACGAGCAGTACTTC. Protein: CASSSSQTLLHEQYF.

Within the sample, this clonotype is medium-sized. The CDR3 DNA follows: TGTGCCAGCAGTTTCTCAGGGAGTGGAAACACCATATATTTT. It specifies CASSFSGSGNTIYF. The chain combines TRBV12-3 or TRBV12-4 with TRBJ1-3; possible D gene TRBD1, 5 bases. The V end was cut by 3 bases, the J end by 3 bases, with 9 bases between. The CDR3 covers 14 residues.

The chain combines TRBV12-3 or TRBV12-4 with TRBJ1-1; D gene ambiguous. Trimming left V 2 bases short and J 1 base short, with 5 bases between. The CDR3 totals 13 residues. The CDR3 sequence is CASSLIWNTEAFF. CDR3 nucleotides: TGTGCCAGCAGTTTAATTTGGAACACTGAAGCTTTCTTT.

This clonotype ranks as large. The genes are TRBV6-5 and TRBJ2-7, with TRBD1 matching over 10 bases. J gave up 2 bases and V 8 bases, and 6 bases lay outside the gene matches. In germline, CDR1 is MNHEY, CDR2 SVGAGI. This CDR3 has 14 amino acids. The DNA for the CDR3 is TGTGCCAGCGGAGGGACAGGGGTTACCTACGAGCAGTACTTC. It translates to CASGGTGVTYEQYF.

This clonotype is judged medium-sized. V and J are TRBV5-1 and TRBJ1-4, with 7 bases lining up with TRBD1. The CDR3 covers 15 residues. J gave up 2 bases and V 4 bases, and 5 bases lay outside the gene matches. Germline values: CDR1 SGHRS, CDR2 YFSETQ. The CDR3 coding sequence is TGCGCCAGCAGCCCTGAGGGGGCCACTAATGAAAAACTGTTTTTT. The encoded protein is CASSPEGATNEKLFF.

This clonotype was detected a few times. The CDR3 spells CASSSGAYEQYF. CDR3 bases: TGTGCCAGCAGCTCCGGGGCCTACGAGCAGTACTTC. The chain recombines TRBV7-2 with TRBJ2-7, with D perhaps TRBD2 (5 bases). The germline CDR1 and CDR2 sequences are SGHTA and FQGNSA. V was cut by 4 bases and J by 2 bases, with 6 bases left in between. CDR3 length: 12 residues.

This chain connects TRBV29-1 to TRBJ2-3; 7 positions agree with TRBD2. CDR1 and CDR2 (germline): SQVTM, ANQGSEA. The ends lost 7 bases at V and 1 base at J; junction bases unmatched: 5. The CDR3 sequence is 13 residues long. This CDR3 is CSGRLAGTDTQYF. CDR3 DNA: TGCAGCGGACGACTAGCCGGCACAGATACGCAGTATTTT.

This clonotype came up many times. J is TRBJ2-7 and V is TRBV5-1; D may be TRBD1 or TRBD2 (5 bases each). V lost 3 bases and J lost 7, with 14 bases in between. The CDR3 extends over 13 amino acids. Germline loops: CDR1 SGHRS, CDR2 YFSETQ. CDR3 amino acids: CASSSMGVGEQYF. The CDR3 bases are TGCGCCAGCAGCTCTATGGGGGTAGGTGAGCAGTACTTC.

This clonotype was detected only a few times. The CDR3 spells CASSRSGGEQFF. CDR3 sequence (DNA): TGTGCCAGCAGTAGAAGTGGGGGTGAGCAGTTCTTC. The gene calls are TRBV12-3 or TRBV12-4 and TRBJ2-1; D assignment may be TRBD1 or TRBD2 (5 bases each). The CDR3 sequence is 12 residues long. Trimming took 5 bases from V and 9 from J, leaving 11 bases between them.

The V and J genes are TRBV28 and TRBJ2-7; D gene ambiguous. The V end was cut by 5 bases, the J end by 3 bases, with 5 bases between. This CDR3 spans 11 amino acids. The germline V gene has CDR1 MDHEN and CDR2 SYDVKM. The CDR3 nucleotides are TGTGCCAGCAGTACTATCTACGAGCAGTACTTC. Protein product: CASSTIYEQYF.

By share of the sample, this clonotype is medium-sized (0.01 to 0.1%). This sequence joins TRBV28 and TRBJ2-1; D is perhaps TRBD1 (6 bases). The CDR3 is 14 amino acids. The germline V and J ends were trimmed by 2 bases and 6 bases, with 11 bases remaining between them. The V gene's germline CDR1 is MDHEN and CDR2 SYDVKM. CDR3 amino acids: CASSLTGSSNEQFF. CDR3 DNA sequence: TGTGCCAGCAGTTTAACAGGGTCTAGCAATGAGCAGTTCTTC.

There are many counts of this clonotype. This sequence joins TRBV12-3 or TRBV12-4 and TRBJ2-3, with 14 bases identical to TRBD2. The ends lost 5 bases at V and 3 bases at J; junction bases unmatched: 4. This CDR3 is 16 amino acids long. For the CDR3, the DNA is TGTGCCAGCAGTCCCCGGACTAGCGGGGGGACAGATACGCAGTATTTT. Protein product: CASSPRTSGGTDTQYF.

This clonotype was detected many times. The chain employs TRBV20-1 and TRBJ2-6, with TRBD1 identical over 8 bases. With V trimmed by 3 bases and J by 4 bases, 8 bases remained unmatched. CDR3 length: 16 residues. Germline V lookup: CDR1 DFQATT, CDR2 SNEGSKA (reference sequence). The CDR3 reads CSASFGQGAGANVLTF. CDR3 bases: TGCAGTGCTAGTTTCGGACAGGGCGCCGGGGCCAACGTCCTGACTTTC.

This chain links TRBV7-2 with TRBJ2-5; D unclear. V was clipped by 2 bases and J by 2 bases, with 9 bases between them. CDR3 size: 14 residues. CDR1 and CDR2 from the germline V gene are SGHTA and FQGNSA. Here the CDR3 reads CASSLLGTQETQYF. The CDR3 DNA is TGTGCCAGCAGCTTACTGGGCACACAAGAGACCCAGTACTTC. The complete variable domain, with remaining parts taken from reference TRBV7-2 and TRBJ2-5, reads GAGVSQSPSNKVTEKGKDVELRCDPISGHTALYWYRQSLGQGLEFLIYFQGNSAPDKSGLPSDRFSAERTGGSVSTLTIQRTQQEDSAVYLCASSLLGTQETQYFGPGTRLLVL.

A few counts support this clonotype. The V and J genes are TRBV7-2 and TRBJ1-3; tentatively, D is TRBD1 (5 bases). Trimming removed 2 bases at V and 4 bases at J, with 15 bases between. Germline values: CDR1 SGHTA, CDR2 FQGNSA. There are 16 residues in the CDR3. The CDR3 DNA follows: TGTGCCAGCAGCTTATCACAGGTTGGATCCGGAAACACCATATATTTT. Encoded protein: CASSLSQVGSGNTIYF.

This clonotype was counted many times. The chain is built from TRBV3-1 and TRBJ2-7, with 7 nucleotides matching TRBD1. The CDR3 is 12 residues long. Trimming removed 5 bases from V and 8 bases from J; junction bases left unmatched: 6. Germline values: CDR1 LGHDT, CDR2 YNNKEL (reference sequence). The CDR3 here is CASSWGTEQQYF. In DNA form, the CDR3 reads TGTGCCAGCAGCTGGGGGACAGAGCAGCAGTACTTC.

This clonotype has at least ten counts. V gene TRBV11-2 combines with J gene TRBJ2-1; the match to TRBD2 covers 8 bases. Germline V gives CDR1 SGHAT, CDR2 FQNNGV. The CDR3 runs to 16 residues. The V gene end was trimmed by 1 base and the J gene end by 4 bases; junction bases not matched to a gene: 6. CDR3 in amino acids: CASSLVRGGRYNEQFF. DNA for the CDR3: TGTGCCAGCAGCTTAGTACGGGGGGGCCGGTACAATGAGCAGTTCTTC.

This clonotype has a count of ten or more. The chain employs TRBV4-2 and TRBJ2-7; 11 positions agree with TRBD2. Germline lookup yields CDR1 LGHNA and CDR2 YNFKEQ. The CDR3 has 15 amino acids. The trim removed 3 bases at V and 2 bases at J, leaving 3 bases unmatched. The CDR3 here is CASSHNSGGAYEQYF. Written as DNA, the CDR3 is TGTGCCAGCAGCCACAATAGCGGGGGGGCCTACGAGCAGTACTTC.

This clonotype is termed large (0.1 to 1%). In nucleotides, the CDR3 is TGTGCCAGCAGTTTAGCCGGGAGCTCCTACGAGCAGTACTTC. Translation: CASSLAGSSYEQYF. This chain connects TRBV28 to TRBJ2-7; TRBD2 might be the D (6 bases). This CDR3 region has 14 residues. The ends were cut back, 2 bases at V and 0 bases at J, with 8 bases in the middle. CDR1 is MDHEN, CDR2 SYDVKM, per germline.

This clonotype was counted only a few times. The genes are TRBV3-1 and TRBJ2-1; the match to TRBD2 covers 12 bases. From germline, CDR1 is LGHDT and CDR2 YNNKEL (reference sequence). Trimming at V came to 4 bases and at J to 9 bases, leaving 10 bases not matched to a gene. The CDR3 runs 16 residues. DNA of the CDR3: TGTGCCAGCAGCCGCAGCACCGGGACTAGCGGGCCTGAGCAGTTCTTC. Encoded protein: CASSRSTGTSGPEQFF.

The chain employs TRBV2 and TRBJ2-5; D possibly uses TRBD1 or TRBD2 (5 bases each). Between the trimmed V and J ends, which lost 7 bases and 5 bases, there was a span of 14 bases. This CDR3 region has 13 residues. CDR1 and CDR2 (germline): SNHLY, FYNNEI. The CDR3 is CASNGGTSETQYF. The CDR3 DNA follows: TGTGCCAGCAATGGGGGAACGAGCGAGACCCAGTACTTC.

By sample share, this clonotype is medium-sized. The rearrangement links TRBV5-1 to TRBJ2-7; TRBD1 might be the D (6 bases). CDR1 and CDR2 (germline): SGHRS, YFSETQ. The CDR3 contains 14 residues. V was trimmed by 1 base and J by 3 bases, leaving 11 bases between them. CDR3 sequence reads: CASSLHREIYEQYF. CDR3 nucleotide sequence: TGCGCCAGCAGCTTGCACAGGGAGATCTACGAGCAGTACTTC.

The J gene is TRBJ1-5, the V gene TRBV6-2 or TRBV6-3; D ambiguous. V was pared by 1 base and J by 3 bases, with 7 bases between. There are 14 residues in the CDR3. CDR1 and CDR2 (germline): MNHEY, SVGEGT. For the CDR3, the DNA is TGTGCCAGCAGTTACTTAACTTCCAATCAGCCCCAGCATTTT. It is translated as CASSYLTSNQPQHF.

This clonotype is medium-sized (0.01 to 0.1%) in the sample. V usage is TRBV27 and J usage is TRBJ2-3; D uncertain. The CDR3 length is 12 residues. V was pared by 6 bases and J by 9 bases, with 13 bases between. Germline V gene lookup returns CDR1 MNHEY and CDR2 SMNVEV (reference sequence). Written as DNA, the CDR3 is TGTGCCAGCAGGACACTATCGAAAACGCAGTATTTT. Amino acid sequence: CASRTLSKTQYF.